This TCR beta chain comes out of a study of cytomegalovirus exposure and HLA in healthy donors. Points from the study as a whole: The productive fraction for most TCR beta V segments was about 90% or about 30% in an earlier analysis. Later work found that TCR association rates differed between HLA loci; DRB1 had the most and HLA-C the fewest. Later on, analysis showed that most CMV-associated TCR beta chains appeared to be HLA-restricted. In a later analysis, at a false discovery rate of 0.05, about 15,000 TCR beta sequences were associated with HLA alleles.

60 Vbeta and 13 Jbeta primers were used in PCR. This table comes from immunoSEQ multiplex PCR, and its TCRdb copy is limited to in-frame clones, with some not included. This sample has tens of thousands of clones, with less than 80% found just once. Germline values: CDR1 MNHEY, CDR2 SVGAGI. The CDR3 length is 14 residues. V lost 6 bases, J lost 2 bases, and 6 bases stayed unmatched. Note on this clone: Its antigen is currently unknown.

The chain combines TRBV6-5 with TRBJ2-7; TRBD1 matches at 8 bases. The specimen sequenced was PBMCs. This receptor was identified in a man younger than 45 in good health and CMV-seronegative. The CDR3 DNA is TGTGCCAGCAGGAGACAGGGGTCGGCCTACGAGCAGTACTTC. Its protein product is CASRRQGSAYEQYF.